The present T cell receptor beta chain was sequenced within a study of blood T cell repertoires in COVID-19. In the study overall: Specimens from acute and convalescent COVID-19 originated in the United States, Italy and Spain. T cells, B-cell-depleted T cells, or PBMCs supplied cDNA or gDNA.

The CDR3 covers 12 residues. CDR1 is SNHLY and CDR2 is FYNNEI in the germline V gene. Trimming cost V 10 bases and J 2 bases, with 10 bases left between them. In the original processing: From reference gene primer amplification, estimates of nucleated cell counts were derived. Sequencing was performed with immunoSEQ multiplex PCR; in TCRdb, only in-frame clones are kept and a portion is missing. V and J calls and clone size are copied from that table; D and trimming were computed from the DNA. The sample consists of some 16,000 clones, 82% of them appearing once. The chain has TRBV2 and TRBJ2-3; D is possibly TRBD1 (6 bases). What was sequenced was peripheral blood. The clonotype was recovered from a man older than 75 with active or convalescent COVID-19. Written as DNA, the CDR3 is TGTGCCATCGGGACAAACACAGATACGCAGTATTTT. Translation: CAIGTNTDTQYF. Looking up the rest from reference TRBV2 and TRBJ2-3 gives the full variable domain: EPEVTQTPSHQVTQMGQEVILRCVPISNHLYFYWYRQILGQKVEFLVSFYNNEISEKSEIFDDQFSVERPDGSNFTLKIRSTKLEDSAMYFCAIGTNTDTQYFGPGTRLTVL.